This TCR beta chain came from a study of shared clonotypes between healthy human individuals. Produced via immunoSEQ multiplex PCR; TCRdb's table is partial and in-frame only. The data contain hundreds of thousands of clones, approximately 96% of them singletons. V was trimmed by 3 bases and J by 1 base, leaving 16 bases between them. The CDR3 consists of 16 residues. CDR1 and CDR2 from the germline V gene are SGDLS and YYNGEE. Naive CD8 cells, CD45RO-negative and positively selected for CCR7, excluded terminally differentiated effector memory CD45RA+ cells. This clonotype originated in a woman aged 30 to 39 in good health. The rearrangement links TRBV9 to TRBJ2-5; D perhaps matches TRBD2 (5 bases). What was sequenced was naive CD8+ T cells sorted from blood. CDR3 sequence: CASSAEGRAVQETQYF. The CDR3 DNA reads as TGTGCCAGCAGCGCGGAAGGAAGAGCGGTCCAAGAGACCCAGTACTTC.